Listed below are T cell receptor beta chains from one sample, sequenced in a study of OX40 agonist ivuxolimab in advanced cancers. The data were produced by immunoSEQ multiplex PCR, yet TCRdb's version contains in-frame clones alone and is incomplete. Here the sample spans 70,000 to 80,000 clones, approximately 88% being singletons. This specimen consisted of CD4+ or CD8+ T cells sorted from blood, obtained in a trial of the OX40 agonist ivuxolimab. The receptors were sampled from an adult with an advanced solid tumor such as melanoma, head and neck, liver or kidney cancer. Each CDR3 is given with its conserved first and last residue. A D gene is named only where the DNA matches it firmly. The listing skips clone size in some rows; elsewhere it reads once, few, many or a size class.

J: TRBJ2-1
V: TRBV4-2
D: TRBD2
size: -
DNA: TGTGCCAGCAGCCAAGCAAGGACTAGCGGAGCTAATGAGCAGTTCTTC
CDR3: CASSQARTSGANEQFF

J: TRBJ1-4
V: TRBV5-4
D: -
size: -
DNA: TGTGCCAGCAGCTTTGGGGGGGTTGAGACTAATGAAAAACTGTTTTTT
CDR3: CASSFGGVETNEKLFF

J: TRBJ1-1
V: TRBV18
D: TRBD1
size: -
DNA: TGTGCCAGCGACGAAACAGGGGGAAAGACTGAAGCTTTCTTT
CDR3: CASDETGGKTEAFF

J: TRBJ2-5
V: TRBV28
D: TRBD2
size: -
DNA: TGTGCCAGCAGCCTGACTAGCGGGGGCCAAGAGACCCAGTACTTC
CDR3: CASSLTSGGQETQYF

J: TRBJ1-1
V: TRBV9
D: -
size: -
DNA: TGTGCCAGCAGCGCCACACAGACCACTGAAGCTTTCTTT
CDR3: CASSATQTTEAFF

J: TRBJ1-2
V: TRBV30
D: -
size: -
DNA: TGTGCCTGGAGGGACCCCCCGGGAGCCTACACCTTC
CDR3: CAWRDPPGAYTF

J: TRBJ1-5
V: TRBV18
D: -
size: -
DNA: TGTGCCAGCTCACCAGAGGGGGTAAGGAATCAGCCCCAGCATTTT
CDR3: CASSPEGVRNQPQHF

J: TRBJ2-1
V: TRBV15
D: -
size: -
DNA: TGTGCCACCAGCAGAGATCATAGGGCCTACAATGAGCAGTTCTTC
CDR3: CATSRDHRAYNEQFF

J: TRBJ2-3
V: TRBV20-1
D: -
size: -
DNA: TGCAGTGGACTGGGCACAGATACGCAGTATTTT
CDR3: CSGLGTDTQYF

J: TRBJ1-2
V: TRBV5-5
D: -
size: few
DNA: TGTGCCAGCACCCTCATCAAGGGATCGAACTATGGCTACACCTTC
CDR3: CASTLIKGSNYGYTF

J: TRBJ1-4
V: TRBV18
D: -
size: -
DNA: TGTGCCAGCTCACGCGGTCTGGAGGGCGGGGAAAAACTGTTTTTT
CDR3: CASSRGLEGGEKLFF

J: TRBJ2-3
V: TRBV10-3
D: TRBD2
size: -
DNA: TGTGCCATCAATCAGCGGGAGTCAGATACGCAGTATTTT
CDR3: CAINQRESDTQYF

J: TRBJ2-3
V: TRBV9
D: -
size: -
DNA: TGTGCCAGCAGCGTCCTACCTACCGGAGATACGCAGTATTTT
CDR3: CASSVLPTGDTQYF

J: TRBJ2-5
V: TRBV9
D: -
size: -
DNA: TGTGCCAGCAGCGGCGATTTGGGGAGCCAGTACTTC
CDR3: CASSGDLGSQYF

J: TRBJ2-7
V: TRBV19
D: -
size: -
DNA: TGTGCCAGACGAAAGACGGGGTTAACCTATACGGAGCAGTACTTC
CDR3: CARRKTGLTYTEQYF

J: TRBJ2-3
V: TRBV28
D: -
size: -
DNA: TGTGCCAGCAGTGGACAGTCAGATACGCAGTATTTT
CDR3: CASSGQSDTQYF

J: TRBJ2-5
V: TRBV5-1
D: TRBD1
size: -
DNA: TGCGCCAGCAGCGAGGGACAGGGAAAGACCCAGTACTTC
CDR3: CASSEGQGKTQYF

J: TRBJ1-1
V: TRBV6-5
D: TRBD1
size: -
DNA: TGTGCCAGCAGTTACTCGACAGGGTACACTGAAGCTTTCTTT
CDR3: CASSYSTGYTEAFF

J: TRBJ2-7
V: TRBV2
D: -
size: once
DNA: TGTGCCAGCAGTGAACTAAGTTCTGGTGACGAGCAGTACTTC
CDR3: CASSELSSGDEQYF

J: TRBJ2-3
V: TRBV7-6
D: TRBD2
size: -
DNA: TGTGCCAGCAGTCTAGCGGGAGGGCCCCGAGGAGATACGCAGTATTTT
CDR3: CASSLAGGPRGDTQYF

J: TRBJ1-2
V: TRBV28
D: TRBD1
size: -
DNA: TGTGCCAGCACCACCTCCGGACAGGGGGCGCACGGCTACACCTTC
CDR3: CASTTSGQGAHGYTF

J: TRBJ2-3
V: TRBV28
D: -
size: once
DNA: TGTGCCAGCAACGACGGAGGGGCTGTCACAGATACGCAGTATTTT
CDR3: CASNDGGAVTDTQYF

J: TRBJ2-7
V: TRBV28
D: -
size: few
DNA: TGTGCCAGCGTTCGAGGGAGCTCCTACGAGCAGTACTTC
CDR3: CASVRGSSYEQYF

J: TRBJ2-5
V: TRBV11-2
D: TRBD2
size: -
DNA: TGTGCCAGCAGCAGACTAGCGGGAGCAGAGACCCAGTACTTC
CDR3: CASSRLAGAETQYF

J: TRBJ2-4
V: TRBV5-1
D: -
size: -
DNA: TGCGCCAGCAGCTTGGAATACGGGGGAGTCAAAAACATTCAGTACTTC
CDR3: CASSLEYGGVKNIQYF

J: TRBJ2-1
V: TRBV7-8
D: -
size: -
DNA: TGTGCCAGCAGCATCCGGGACACCTTAAACTCCTACAATGAGCAGTTCTTC
CDR3: CASSIRDTLNSYNEQFF

J: TRBJ2-5
V: TRBV27
D: -
size: -
DNA: TGTGCCAGCAGTTCCGCAGGGATGGAAGAGACCCAGTACTTC
CDR3: CASSSAGMEETQYF

J: TRBJ1-1
V: TRBV18
D: -
size: -
DNA: TGTGCCAGCTCACCCGTGGGGCACACTGAAGCTTTCTTT
CDR3: CASSPVGHTEAFF

J: TRBJ1-2
V: TRBV18
D: -
size: -
DNA: TGTGCCAGCTCACAGGACAGTACCGGGGGTGGCTACACCTTC
CDR3: CASSQDSTGGGYTF

J: TRBJ2-2
V: TRBV5-1
D: -
size: -
DNA: TGCGCCAGCAGCTTGGATGGACTCACCGGGGAGCTGTTTTTT
CDR3: CASSLDGLTGELFF

J: TRBJ2-7
V: TRBV19
D: -
size: once
DNA: TGTGCCAGTAGTAGCGGCAGAGTCTACGAGCAGTACTTC
CDR3: CASSSGRVYEQYF

J: TRBJ2-3
V: TRBV5-1
D: -
size: -
DNA: TGCGCCAGCAGCTGGGGTACAGATACGCAGTATTTT
CDR3: CASSWGTDTQYF

J: TRBJ2-5
V: TRBV6-5
D: -
size: -
DNA: TGTGCCAGCAGAGACCCGGGAGAGTGGGAGACCCAGTACTTC
CDR3: CASRDPGEWETQYF

J: TRBJ1-1
V: TRBV5-1
D: -
size: -
DNA: TGCGCCAGCAGCTTGGAGGAAAACACTGAAGCTTTCTTT
CDR3: CASSLEENTEAFF

J: TRBJ1-4
V: TRBV2
D: TRBD1
size: -
DNA: TGTGCCAGCAATGACAGGGCGGGTGAAAAACTGTTTTTT
CDR3: CASNDRAGEKLFF

J: TRBJ1-1
V: TRBV28
D: -
size: -
DNA: TGTGCCAGCAGTTTTCTTCCGAACACTGAAGCTTTCTTT
CDR3: CASSFLPNTEAFF

J: TRBJ2-3
V: TRBV6-6
D: -
size: -
DNA: TGTGCCAGCAGTTCGACCACAGATACGCAGTATTTT
CDR3: CASSSTTDTQYF

J: TRBJ1-1
V: TRBV30
D: TRBD1
size: -
DNA: TGTGCCTGGAGGGGGACAGGGACTGAAGCTTTCTTT
CDR3: CAWRGTGTEAFF

J: TRBJ2-7
V: TRBV5-1
D: -
size: -
DNA: TGCGCCAGCAGCTTGTCGGACTCCTTCTACGAGCAGTACTTC
CDR3: CASSLSDSFYEQYF

J: TRBJ2-7
V: TRBV12-2
D: -
size: -
DNA: TGTGCAAGTCGCTTAGATAGGCACTCCTACGAGCAGTACTTC
CDR3: CASRLDRHSYEQYF

J: TRBJ2-2
V: TRBV30
D: -
size: -
DNA: TGTGCCTGGAGTAAAGAGTCGAACACCGGGGAGCTGTTTTTT
CDR3: CAWSKESNTGELFF

J: TRBJ2-6
V: TRBV4-1
D: -
size: once
DNA: TGCGCCAGCAGCCGAGGAGGGACTGTCGTTTCTGGGGCCAACGTCCTGACTTTC
CDR3: CASSRGGTVVSGANVLTF

J: TRBJ1-4
V: TRBV4-2
D: TRBD1
size: -
DNA: TGTGCCAGCAGCCAGGGACAGGGGGCAACTAATGAAAAACTGTTTTTT
CDR3: CASSQGQGATNEKLFF

J: TRBJ2-2
V: TRBV28
D: -
size: -
DNA: TGTGCCAGCAGTTTGCAGCACTACACCGGGGAGCTGTTTTTT
CDR3: CASSLQHYTGELFF

J: TRBJ2-7
V: TRBV10-1
D: TRBD2
size: -
DNA: TGCGCCAGCAGTGAGAGGGGACTAGCGGGAGGCCCCAGCTCCTACGAGCAGTACTTC
CDR3: CASSERGLAGGPSSYEQYF

J: TRBJ2-7
V: TRBV27
D: -
size: -
DNA: TGTGCCAGCAGTCCCCCCGGCAGAGAGGTCTACGAGCAGTACTTC
CDR3: CASSPPGREVYEQYF

J: TRBJ2-3
V: TRBV9
D: TRBD2
size: few
DNA: TGTGCCAGCAGCGGTACTAGCGGGAGGGTAGATACGCAGTATTTT
CDR3: CASSGTSGRVDTQYF

J: TRBJ1-5
V: TRBV19
D: TRBD1
size: -
DNA: TGTGCCAGTACGGACAGGGGGGGCAATCAGCCCCAGCATTTT
CDR3: CASTDRGGNQPQHF

J: TRBJ1-2
V: TRBV28
D: TRBD1
size: -
DNA: TGTGCCAGCAGTTTTTTTTTGGGACAGGGAGATGGCTACACCTTC
CDR3: CASSFFLGQGDGYTF

J: TRBJ2-7
V: TRBV20-1
D: -
size: -
DNA: TGCAGTGCTAGGCCGAAATACGAGCAGTACTTC
CDR3: CSARPKYEQYF

J: TRBJ2-1
V: TRBV9
D: -
size: once
DNA: TGTGCCAGCAGCGTAGAGCAGGGGAGATCTAGAAATGAGCAGTTCTTC
CDR3: CASSVEQGRSRNEQFF

J: TRBJ2-7
V: TRBV28
D: -
size: -
DNA: TGTGCCAGCAGTTTGGGGTTAGAGCAGTACTTC
CDR3: CASSLGLEQYF

J: TRBJ2-3
V: TRBV6-5
D: -
size: -
DNA: TGTGCCAGCAGTTCTTCTATATTCACAGATACGCAGTATTTT
CDR3: CASSSSIFTDTQYF

J: TRBJ2-3
V: TRBV5-1
D: TRBD1
size: -
DNA: TGCGCCAGCAGCCTGGACAGGGGAACAGATACGCAGTATTTT
CDR3: CASSLDRGTDTQYF

J: TRBJ1-1
V: TRBV9
D: -
size: -
DNA: TGTGCCAGCAGCTTAGACAGCGGGGTGAACACTGAAGCTTTCTTT
CDR3: CASSLDSGVNTEAFF